This T cell receptor beta chain was observed in a study of PD-1 blockade in classical Hodgkin lymphoma (dated by TCRdb to the early 2020s). About the full investigation: The study used TCR beta sequencing and CyTOF to define a peripheral blood immune signature of response to PD-1 blockade in classical Hodgkin lymphoma.

The full study reports these points: The study covered only a single clinical trial cohort, and the causes of the repertoire differences, possibly disease activity or prior therapy, were still not defined. Baseline TCR diversity was reported to be lower in newly diagnosed patients than in healthy donors and to be lower still in relapsed/refractory patients.

The sample's time point label, in plain terms: newly diagnosed, previously untreated cHL patient sample. Using a Miltenyi CD4+ T cell isolation kit, CD4+ T cells were purified from thawed PBMCs through magnetic negative selection. As a comparison group for the relapsed/refractory trial patients, PBMCs from patients with newly diagnosed, previously untreated classical Hodgkin lymphoma were sequenced. Peripheral blood was collected in 8 mL Vacutainer Cell Preparation Tubes, from which PBMCs were isolated by centrifugation and then cryopreserved. Purified CD4+ and CD8+ fractions were prepared only for cases with an additional available PBMC sample. On LS columns in a quadroMACS separator, the magnetically labelled cells were depleted, and the flow-through was collected as the purified fraction. From its cysteine to its phenylalanine, the CDR3 spans 12 amino acids. Left in the record is the CDR3 DNA by itself, 36 bases read in frame from the first base. Deletion took 8 bases off V and 6 bases off J, with a span of 13 bases between the germline ends. CDR1 and CDR2 were assigned from the germline V gene as MDHEN and SYDVKM.

Note on this clone: The antigen this receptor binds is unknown. There are no base qualities to consult, and no much larger clone falls within one base.

The Qiagen DNeasy kit was used to extract genomic DNA both from unsorted PBMCs and from the negatively selected CD4+ and CD8+ fractions. Amplification of TCR beta CDR3 regions was done by immunoSEQ multiplex PCR with primers that anneal to V and J segments. Amplification bias was minimized using a synthetic immune receptor repertoire, and residual bias was removed computationally after sequencing. The original pipeline was this. Repertoire diversity was quantified as the Shannon entropy index using custom Python scripts. The unsorted, CD4+ and CD8+ repertoires were each analyzed separately, with the exception of combined analyses, where CD4+ and CD8+ sequences were merged in silico. The source is immuneACCESS, and TCRdb retained only in-frame sequences with V and J called. Part of the clones is not carried over; for the studies checked, unresolved V genes explain less than half of this, and the remainder is unexplained. From that table come the V and J calls and clone size; the DNA was used to work out D and trimming. The sample includes about 30,000 clones, with 88% observed a single time. The ten largest clones capture 1% to 1.5% of the sample.

The TCR was taken from a human donor with classical Hodgkin lymphoma. The rearranged chain carries TRBV28 and TRBJ1-2; perhaps TRBD1 is the D gene, with 5 bases matching. The sample comprised CD4+ T cells from blood. The CDR3: CASSLGGDGYTF. In nucleotide form, the sequence is TGTGCCAGCTCCCTGGGAGGGGATGGCTACACCTTC.